The present T cell receptor beta chain was sequenced within a study of cytomegalovirus exposure and HLA in healthy donors. As for the study in general: The roughly 120 validation repertoires, a later analysis reported, used the same platform as the roughly 730 repertoires from the first cohort.

The study's findings and limits: Three chains linked to CMV were shown in vitro to be specific for CMV antigens. The classifier reportedly diagnosed cytomegalovirus status with high sensitivity and specificity.

Germline V CDR1 and CDR2: MNHEY, SMNVEV (reference sequence). V was pared by 5 bases and J by 6 bases, with 11 bases between. This CDR3 is 13 amino acids long. This table comes from immunoSEQ multiplex PCR, and its TCRdb copy is limited to in-frame clones, with some not included. The sample shows about 43,000 clones, 92% of them seen only once. Of note for this clone: Its antigen remains unknown.

The sequenced sample was PBMCs. This sequence originates from a man younger than 35 in good health and CMV-seronegative. The rearrangement joins TRBV27 to TRBJ1-5; D is possibly TRBD1 (6 bases). The CDR3 DNA is TGTGCCAGCAGTCCCCAGGGGACTCAGCCCCAGCATTTT. This sequence encodes CASSPQGTQPQHF.